The 11 T cell receptor beta chains below all came from one sample that was sequenced in a study of blood T cells in healthy people across ages (dated by TCRdb to the mid-2010s). The library was produced with 5' RACE. The sequencing machine was an Illumina HiSeq 2500. The second PCR ran for about 6 to 11 cycles and used a J-beta primer mix along with a sample-barcoded 5' primer. The raw public data were reprocessed by TCRdb itself: fastp quality trimming at Q25, MiXCR clonotype calling, in-frame beta chains only. Each entry is one CDR3 protein sequence, shown with its most common DNA and genes. Within this sample are some 1.5 million distinct CDR3 sequences, with approximately 42% of them counted one time only. The ten largest clones capture under 5% of the sample. The sequenced material came from blood. The receptors were gathered from a woman between 18 and 30 years old in good health.

This chain uses TRBV12-3 or TRBV12-4 with TRBJ1-1; 9 bases are a match to TRBD1. This CDR3 contains 15 residues. V dropped 3 bases and J dropped 1; count of bases not matched to a gene: 3. The CDR3, as DNA: TGTGCCAGCAGTTTGTACAGGGGGCCGAACACTGAAGCTTTCTTT. Protein sequence: CASSLYRGPNTEAFF.

This clonotype was seen a few times. The rearrangement uses TRBV5-6 and TRBJ2-5; tentatively, D is TRBD2 (5 bases). Per the germline V gene, CDR1 is SGHDT and CDR2 is YYEEEE. V dropped 6 bases and J dropped 1 base, with 10 bases sitting between them. The CDR3 totals 13 residues. This chain's CDR3 is CASNPGSQETQYF. Here the CDR3 DNA reads TGTGCCAGCAACCCGGGGAGCCAAGAGACCCAGTACTTC.

This clonotype has only a few counts. The chain links TRBV27 to TRBJ2-1; D tentatively fits TRBD1 or TRBD2 (5 bases each). The germline CDR1 and CDR2 sequences are MNHEY and SMNVEV (reference sequence). V shed 6 bases and J shed 4 bases, with 22 bases lying between them. The CDR3 runs to 17 residues. The chain's CDR3 is CASSPNALGEQYNEQFF. The DNA for the CDR3 is TGTGCCAGCAGCCCCAATGCCCTAGGGGAGCAATACAATGAGCAGTTCTTC.

The chain carries TRBV12-3 or TRBV12-4 and TRBJ2-1; TRBD1 agrees at 8 bases. This CDR3 spans 21 amino acids. V lost 0 bases to trimming and J lost 4 bases; unmatched junction nucleotides: 20. CDR3 sequence reads: CASSLALETGVPPWTYNEQFF. The CDR3 DNA is TGTGCCAGCAGTTTAGCGCTAGAGACAGGGGTTCCCCCTTGGACATACAATGAGCAGTTCTTC.

The gene calls are TRBV7-6 and TRBJ2-1; D is unclear. The CDR3 runs to 12 residues. The V end lost 5 bases, the J end lost 8 bases, and 10 bases lay between the germline ends. The germline V gene encodes CDR1 SGHVS and CDR2 FNYEAQ. CDR3 sequence reads: CASSKPPYEQFF. The CDR3 DNA follows: TGTGCCAGCAGCAAACCCCCGTATGAGCAGTTCTTC.

This clonotype came up many times. The chain uses TRBV11-3 and TRBJ2-3; 8 bases fit TRBD2. Germline V gives CDR1 SGHNT, CDR2 YENEEA. The CDR3 is 14 residues long. Germline trimming cut 5 bases from V and 6 bases from J; bases unmatched to any gene: 7. The chain's CDR3 is CASSRGLAFDTQYF. The DNA for the CDR3 is TGTGCCAGCAGCCGCGGACTAGCTTTTGATACGCAGTATTTT.

The chain combines TRBV30 with TRBJ1-3; TRBD1 is a possible D gene (5 bases). This CDR3 has 12 residues. The germline CDR1 and CDR2 sequences are GTSNPN and SVGIG (reference sequence). V gave up 2 bases and J gave up 5 bases, with 7 bases separating them. CDR3 in DNA: TGTGCCTGGAGTTTGGGGCGAAACACCATATATTTT. Translated, it gives CAWSLGRNTIYF.

The V and J genes are TRBV20-1 and TRBJ1-1, with D perhaps matching TRBD1 (5 bases). CDR3 length: 14 residues. Trimming cost V 2 bases and J 5 bases, with 15 bases left between them. CDR1 is DFQATT and CDR2 is SNEGSKA in the germline V gene (reference sequence). CDR3 protein: CSARQGPLGTEAFF. CDR3 DNA sequence: TGCAGTGCTAGACAGGGTCCACTGGGGACTGAAGCTTTCTTT.

This chain links TRBV4-3 with TRBJ2-7; 9 bases map to TRBD1. The J call may be faulty, since TRBJ2-5 better matches the DNA end. The CDR3 totals 16 residues. CDR1 and CDR2 from the germline V gene are LGHNA and YSLEER. The CDR3 spells CASSQDHWTGDETQYF. The CDR3 nucleotides read TGCGCCAGCAGCCAAGATCATTGGACAGGGGACGAGACCCAGTACTTC.

The chain recombines TRBV5-1 with TRBJ2-1; the match to TRBD2 covers 13 bases. J lost 12 bases, V lost 5 bases, and 11 bases had no gene match. The CDR3 covers 15 residues. Germline CDR1 is SGHRS and CDR2 is YFSETQ. This CDR3 reads CASSTTSGRVGGQFF. In DNA form, the CDR3 reads TGCGCCAGCAGTACTACTAGCGGGAGGGTAGGTGGGCAGTTCTTC.

This clonotype came up a few times. The V and J genes are TRBV7-9 and TRBJ2-7; D possibly corresponds to TRBD1 (7 bases). Per germline, CDR1 SEHNR and CDR2 FQNEAQ (reference sequence). The CDR3 covers 15 residues. Trimming shortened V by 3 bases and J by 7 bases, and 19 bases separated the two germline ends. Here the CDR3 reads CASSFGGGAKREQYF. CDR3 nucleotide sequence: TGTGCCAGCAGCTTTGGAGGGGGCGCCAAGAGGGAGCAGTACTTC.